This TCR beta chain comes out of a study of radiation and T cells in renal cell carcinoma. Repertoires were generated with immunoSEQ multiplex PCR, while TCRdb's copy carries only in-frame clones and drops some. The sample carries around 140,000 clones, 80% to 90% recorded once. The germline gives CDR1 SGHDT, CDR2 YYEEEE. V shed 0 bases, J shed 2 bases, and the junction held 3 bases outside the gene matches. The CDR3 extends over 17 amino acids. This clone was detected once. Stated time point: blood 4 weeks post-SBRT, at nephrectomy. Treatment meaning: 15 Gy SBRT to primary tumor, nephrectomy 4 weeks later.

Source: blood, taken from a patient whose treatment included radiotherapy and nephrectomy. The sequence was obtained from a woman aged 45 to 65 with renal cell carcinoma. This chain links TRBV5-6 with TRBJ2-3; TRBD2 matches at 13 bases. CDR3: CASSLAGTSGATDTQYF. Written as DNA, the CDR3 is TGTGCCAGCAGCTTGGCCGGGACTAGCGGGGCCACAGATACGCAGTATTTT.